The present T cell receptor beta chain was sequenced within a study of PD-L1 blockade in urothelial cancer. The wider study: In the patient group, most of the roughly 30 were males with bladder-origin urothelial cancer.

The germline gives CDR1 MGHDK, CDR2 SYGVNS. V lost 3 bases and J lost 0; bases outside the gene matches: 6. This CDR3 contains 17 residues. The authors spiked synthetic TCR analog templates into each PCR. Only in-frame clones appear in the TCRdb table, and some are missing; sequencing was by immunoSEQ multiplex PCR. The table lists some 76,000 clones, roughly nine tenths of them singletons, with 3.4% in the top ten. The chain carries TRBV25-1 and TRBJ2-3; 10 bases align to TRBD2. This material consisted of PBMCs, taken around atezolizumab (anti-PD-L1) treatment. This TCR was sampled from a man between 60 and 75 years old with urothelial cancer. DNA of the CDR3: TGTGCCAGCAGTGACCCTAGCGGGGGAACTAGCACAGATACGCAGTATTTT. This translates into CASSDPSGGTSTDTQYF.